This passage covers 24 T cell receptor beta chains from one sample sequenced in a study of blood T cell repertoires in COVID-19. Using immunoSEQ multiplex PCR, the repertoire was profiled, and TCRdb retains in-frame clones only, with some absent. The sample lists fewer than 300,000 clones; 90% were seen once. What was sequenced was PBMCs or T cells enriched from blood (not recorded which). The origin of the receptors is a woman in her twenties or thirties who had recovered from COVID-19.

The chain is built from TRBV4-3 and TRBJ2-2; 7 bases align to TRBD1. From germline, CDR1 is LGHNA and CDR2 YSLEER. CDR3 size: 16 residues. V lost 1 base, J lost 4 bases, and 6 bases stayed unmatched. CDR3 amino acids: CASSQGADRATGELFF. Written as DNA, the CDR3 is TGCGCCAGCAGCCAAGGGGCCGACAGGGCCACCGGGGAGCTGTTTTTT.

The chain combines TRBV19 with TRBJ1-5, with 7 bases identical to TRBD1. This CDR3 has 15 residues. The trim removed 11 bases at V and 4 bases at J, leaving 14 bases unmatched. Germline loops: CDR1 LNHDA, CDR2 SQIVND (reference sequence). The CDR3 bases are TGTGCCTGCCGCCTCGGGACAGCAGAGAATCAGCCCCAGCATTTT. Translating it yields CACRLGTAENQPQHF.

This clone was counted a single time. This chain joins TRBV28 and TRBJ2-1; possibly TRBD2 for D (5 bases). The CDR3 is made up of 14 amino acids. Germline-derived CDR1 and CDR2 are MDHEN and SYDVKM. The V gene lost 6 bases and the J gene lost 7 bases, with 16 bases spanning the gap. The CDR3 nucleotides read TGTGCCAGCAGGGGCGGCGCCCGGGGTAATGAGCAGTTCTTC. Its protein is CASRGGARGNEQFF.

This clone occurred once. This sequence joins TRBV5-1 and TRBJ2-6, with 8 bases matching TRBD1. CDR3 size: 16 residues. Germline trimming cut 4 bases from V and 0 bases from J; bases unmatched to any gene: 3. Per the germline V gene, CDR1 is SGHRS and CDR2 is YFSETQ. The CDR3 DNA is TGCGCCAGCAGCATGGACAGGGCCTCTGGGGCCAACGTCCTGACTTTC. This gives the protein CASSMDRASGANVLTF.

The chain links TRBV29-1 to TRBJ2-2; 8 positions match TRBD1. V lost 7 bases to trimming and J lost 1 base; unmatched junction nucleotides: 5. Per the germline V gene, CDR1 is SQVTM and CDR2 is ANQGSEA. This CDR3 contains 14 residues. CDR3 residues: CSAQGQVNTGELFF. The CDR3 nucleotides read TGCAGCGCACAGGGACAGGTGAACACCGGGGAGCTGTTTTTT.

The chain uses TRBV6-5 and TRBJ2-2, with TRBD1 identical over 8 bases. Unmatched junction bases numbered 5, after V lost 4 bases and J lost 1 base. The CDR3 contains 16 residues. Germline lookup yields CDR1 MNHEY and CDR2 SVGAGI. The CDR3 region is CASSSDGTGNTGELFF. CDR3 DNA: TGTGCCAGCAGTTCAGACGGGACAGGGAACACCGGGGAGCTGTTTTTT.

The chain couples TRBV6-2 or TRBV6-3 to TRBJ2-3; D is undetermined. The CDR3 length is 17 residues. From germline, CDR1 is MNHEY and CDR2 SVGEGT. The ends were cut back, 0 bases at V and 1 base at J, with 14 bases in the middle. CDR3 nucleotide sequence: TGTGCCAGCAGTTACTCGGCCGCTGACTCCGGCACAGATACGCAGTATTTT. Its translation is CASSYSAADSGTDTQYF.

The rearrangement links TRBV2 to TRBJ2-1; unclear D gene. Germline V gives CDR1 SNHLY, CDR2 FYNNEI. The CDR3 has 13 amino acids. The V gene lost 8 bases and the J gene lost 10 bases, with 18 bases spanning the gap. This CDR3 reads CASRRLDPPEQFF. The CDR3 DNA reads as TGTGCCAGCCGAAGGCTAGATCCGCCCGAGCAGTTCTTC.

This chain uses TRBV19 with TRBJ1-5, with a possible D match to TRBD1 (5 bases). This CDR3 region has 16 residues. Trimming pared 3 bases from V and 0 bases from J, leaving 12 bases between. Germline lookup yields CDR1 LNHDA and CDR2 SQIVND (reference sequence). CDR3 bases: TGTGCCAGTAGTATGTGGGAGGGACGTAGCAATCAGCCCCAGCATTTT. This gives the protein CASSMWEGRSNQPQHF.

This clone was counted a few times. The chain employs TRBV28 and TRBJ2-7; TRBD1 agrees at 8 bases. Germline CDR1 is MDHEN and CDR2 is SYDVKM. Unmatched junction bases numbered 3, after V lost 4 bases and J lost 4 bases. The CDR3 has 13 amino acids. The CDR3 DNA reads TGTGCCAGCAGTTCGGACAGGGTTTACGAGCAGTACTTC. Its translation is CASSSDRVYEQYF.

The rearrangement links TRBV5-4 to TRBJ1-2; D remains unclear. The CDR3 is made up of 13 amino acids. Deletions cut 0 bases from V and 0 bases from J, with 3 bases between. Germline CDR1 reads SGHNT; CDR2 reads YYREEE (reference sequence). The CDR3 DNA reads TGTGCCAGCAGCTTGGCGGCTAACTATGGCTACACCTTC. Translated: CASSLAANYGYTF.

The chain recombines TRBV4-3 with TRBJ2-1; 11 bases are a match to TRBD2. V lost 0 bases, J lost 4 bases, and 11 bases stayed unmatched. The germline CDR1 and CDR2 sequences are LGHNA and YSLEER. The CDR3 runs to 19 residues. CDR3 loop: CASSQDLAGGPSPYNEQFF. In nucleotides, the CDR3 is TGCGCCAGCAGCCAAGATTTAGCGGGAGGGCCCTCTCCATACAATGAGCAGTTCTTC.

A few counts support this clone. This sequence joins TRBV7-3 and TRBJ1-1; D is unclear. This CDR3 comprises 13 residues. V lost 3 bases and J lost 4, with 9 bases in between. Germline V gene sequence: CDR1 SGHTA, CDR2 FQGTGA. CDR3 sequence (DNA): TGTGCCAGCAGCTTCTCCACCGGCACTGAAGCTTTCTTT. This translates into CASSFSTGTEAFF.

The V gene is TRBV3-1 (or the pseudogene TRBV3-2), the J gene TRBJ2-1; 9 bases map to TRBD2. Germline loops: CDR1 LGHDT, CDR2 YNNKEL (reference sequence). V gave up 4 bases and J gave up 1 base; unmatched junction bases: 8. The CDR3 has 17 amino acids. Here the CDR3 reads CASSPWAGGGSYNEQFF. As DNA, the CDR3 is TGTGCCAGCAGCCCCTGGGCGGGAGGGGGGTCCTACAATGAGCAGTTCTTC.

The chain couples TRBV5-4 to TRBJ1-2; tentative D call: TRBD1 (5 bases). The CDR3 runs to 15 residues. The V end lost 4 bases, the J end lost 3 bases, and 16 bases lay between the germline ends. Germline V gives CDR1 SGHNT, CDR2 YYREEE (reference sequence). As DNA, the CDR3 is TGTGCCAGCAGCCCGTCAATGGGGGGGGACTATGGCTACACCTTC. It encodes CASSPSMGGDYGYTF.

J is TRBJ2-2 and V is TRBV4-1, with a weak D call TRBD2 (6 bases). Trimming left V 5 bases short and J 4 bases short, with 14 bases between. Germline lookup yields CDR1 MGHRA and CDR2 YSYEKL. The CDR3 is made up of 15 amino acids. CDR3 DNA sequence: TGCGCCAGCAGCTCATTAGCGGATCTCACCGGGGAGCTGTTTTTT. Its protein is CASSSLADLTGELFF.

The chain links TRBV7-2 to TRBJ2-2; D is perhaps TRBD2 (5 bases). Trimming stripped 0 bases from V and 6 bases from J, with 8 bases between. From germline, CDR1 is SGHTA and CDR2 FQGNSA. The CDR3 runs to 14 residues. Here the CDR3 reads CASSLASAAGELFF. The CDR3, as DNA: TGTGCCAGCAGCTTAGCTAGCGCTGCCGGGGAGCTGTTTTTT.

For this clone: No conserved phenylalanine or tryptophan is present at the end of the CDR3, so a read error is the likely explanation. The DNA is omitted, as the CDR3 cannot be located on it reliably, and the CDR3 follows TCRdb's listing. The chain combines TRBV11-2 with TRBJ1-1; no DNA check was done on the table's D call, TRBD1. The CDR3 has 12 amino acids, counting both end residues. Germline loops: CDR1 SGHAT, CDR2 FQNNGV. The CDR3: CASSFIGTGAEL.

The V and J genes are TRBV5-4 and TRBJ2-1; TRBD2 might be the D (5 bases). CDR3 length equals 14 residues. V was pared by 0 bases and J by 9 bases, with 13 bases between. Per the germline V gene, CDR1 is SGHNT and CDR2 is YYREEE (reference sequence). The CDR3 DNA is TGTGCCAGCAGCTTGGTTCGCGGGTCGGGTGAGCAGTTCTTC. Protein sequence: CASSLVRGSGEQFF.

The chain carries TRBV24-1 and TRBJ1-1; D perhaps matches TRBD1 (5 bases). Looked up from germline, CDR1 is KGHDR and CDR2 is SFDVKD. This CDR3 comprises 13 residues. Trimming cost V 8 bases and J 3 bases, with 12 bases left between them. CDR3 in amino acids: CATNGAGDTEAFF. The CDR3, as DNA: TGTGCCACCAACGGAGCGGGGGACACTGAAGCTTTCTTT.

CDR3 sequence reads: CASRGTGGSNTEAFF. The CDR3 DNA reads TGTGCCAGCAGGGGGACAGGGGGCTCGAACACTGAAGCTTTCTTT. The chain carries TRBV28 and TRBJ1-1; 12 positions agree with TRBD1. Germline CDR1 reads MDHEN; CDR2 reads SYDVKM. The V and J ends lost 6 bases and 1 base, in that order; junction bases with no gene match: 3. The CDR3 covers 15 residues.

This clone was picked up one time. V is TRBV19 and J is TRBJ1-5; TRBD1 is a possible D gene (6 bases). The CDR3 extends over 14 amino acids. Trimming took 2 bases from V and 7 from J, leaving 12 bases between them. The germline CDR1 and CDR2 sequences are LNHDA and SQIVND (reference sequence). The DNA of the CDR3 is TGTGCCAGTAGTATACTGGGGGCTATCCAGCCCCAGCATTTT. Protein product: CASSILGAIQPQHF. The full variable domain, completed using reference TRBV19 and TRBJ1-5, is DGGITQSPKYLFRKEGQNVTLSCEQNLNHDAMYWYRQDPGQGLRLIYYSQIVNDFQKGDIAEGYSVSREKKESFPLTVTSAQKNPTAFYLCASSILGAIQPQHFGDGTRLSIL.

J is TRBJ1-1 and V is TRBV11-3, with 7 bases lining up with TRBD1. Germline CDR1 is SGHNT and CDR2 is YENEEA. This CDR3 region has 13 residues. V dropped 5 bases and J dropped 7; count of bases not matched to a gene: 7. The CDR3 protein is CASSPGQKVEAFF. CDR3 nucleotide sequence: TGTGCCAGCAGCCCGGGACAGAAAGTTGAAGCTTTCTTT.

The V and J genes are TRBV27 and TRBJ2-2, with 12 bases matching TRBD2. Per the germline V gene, CDR1 is MNHEY and CDR2 is SMNVEV (reference sequence). The junction had 2 bases not matched to a gene; V was cut back by 3 bases and J by 3 bases. The CDR3 contains 16 residues. The chain's CDR3 is CASSFGLAGYTGELFF. The CDR3 nucleotides are TGTGCCAGCAGTTTCGGACTAGCGGGATACACCGGGGAGCTGTTTTTT.